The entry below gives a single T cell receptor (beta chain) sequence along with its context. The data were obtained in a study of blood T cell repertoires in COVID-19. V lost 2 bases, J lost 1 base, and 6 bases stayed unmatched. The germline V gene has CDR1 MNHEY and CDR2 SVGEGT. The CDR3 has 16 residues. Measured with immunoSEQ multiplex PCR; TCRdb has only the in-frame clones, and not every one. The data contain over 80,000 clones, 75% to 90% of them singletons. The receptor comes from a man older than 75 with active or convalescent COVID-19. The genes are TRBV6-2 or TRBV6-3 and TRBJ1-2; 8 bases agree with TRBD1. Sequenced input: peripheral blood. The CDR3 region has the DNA TGTGCCAGCAGTTACCCCCGGGGACAGGTTAACTATGGCTACACCTTC. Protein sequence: CASSYPRGQVNYGYTF.